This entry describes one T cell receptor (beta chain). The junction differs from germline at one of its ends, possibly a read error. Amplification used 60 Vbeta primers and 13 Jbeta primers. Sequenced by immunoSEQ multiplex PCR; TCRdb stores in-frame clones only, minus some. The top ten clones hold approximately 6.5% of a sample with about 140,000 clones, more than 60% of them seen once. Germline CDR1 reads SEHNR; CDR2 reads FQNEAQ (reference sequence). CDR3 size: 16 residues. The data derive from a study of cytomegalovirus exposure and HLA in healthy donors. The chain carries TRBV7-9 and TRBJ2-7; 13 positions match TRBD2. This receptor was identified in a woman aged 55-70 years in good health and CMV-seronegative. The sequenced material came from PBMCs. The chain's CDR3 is CSSTLGLAGVVYEQYF. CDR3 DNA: TGTTCCAGCACGTTAGGACTAGCGGGAGTTGTCTACGAGCAGTACTTC.